Presented here are 22 T cell receptor beta chains from one specimen sequenced in a study of OX40 agonist ivuxolimab in advanced cancers. Sequenced by immunoSEQ multiplex PCR; TCRdb stores in-frame clones only, minus some. This table has roughly 56,000 clones, roughly 86% appearing once. Here the sequenced sample was CD4+ or CD8+ T cells sorted from blood, taken in a trial of the OX40 agonist ivuxolimab. The origin of the receptors is an adult with an advanced solid tumor such as melanoma, head and neck, liver or kidney cancer.

The chain couples TRBV6-5 to TRBJ1-1; D might be TRBD1 (5 bases). The CDR3 covers 12 residues. Germline CDR1 and CDR2: MNHEY and SVGAGI. Trimming shortened V by 8 bases and J by 1 base, and 8 bases separated the two germline ends. The CDR3 loop reads CASGDQNTEAFF. The CDR3 DNA is TGTGCCAGCGGGGACCAGAACACTGAAGCTTTCTTT.

V and J are TRBV7-2 and TRBJ2-7; 9 bases match TRBD2. Germline values: CDR1 SGHTA, CDR2 FQGNSA. The V and J ends lost 2 bases and 9 bases, in that order; junction bases with no gene match: 8. The CDR3 runs to 14 residues. In DNA form, the CDR3 reads TGTGCCAGCAGCTTAAAAGCGGGGGGTTTTGGGCAGTACTTC. Residues: CASSLKAGGFGQYF. The full variable domain, in which reference TRBV7-2 and TRBJ2-7 provide the parts outside the CDR3, is GAGVSQSPSNKVTEKGKDVELRCDPISGHTALYWYRQSLGQGLEFLIYFQGNSAPDKSGLPSDRFSAERTGGSVSTLTIQRTQQEDSAVYLCASSLKAGGFGQYFGPGTRLTVT.

The chain carries TRBV28 and TRBJ2-5; 9 bases align to TRBD1. The CDR3 runs to 18 residues. V gave up 2 bases and J gave up 2 bases; unmatched junction bases: 12. The germline V gene encodes CDR1 MDHEN and CDR2 SYDVKM. The CDR3 nucleotides read TGTGCCAGCAGTTTAATTGGGACAGGGTTTGGGGCACAAGAGACCCAGTACTTC. It specifies CASSLIGTGFGAQETQYF.

The chain carries TRBV5-1 and TRBJ2-1; D gene ambiguous. The CDR3 covers 15 residues. V lost 1 base and J lost 0, with 8 bases in between. Germline V CDR1 and CDR2: SGHRS, YFSETQ. In nucleotides, the CDR3 is TGCGCCAGCAGCTTGACCTCTAGCTCCTACAATGAGCAGTTCTTC. Protein: CASSLTSSSYNEQFF.

A few counts support this clone. The gene calls are TRBV28 and TRBJ2-2; TRBD1 matches 8 bases. The V segment lost 7 bases and the J segment 5 bases; nucleotides outside the gene matches: 6. CDR1 is MDHEN, CDR2 SYDVKM, per germline. The CDR3 has 14 amino acids. The DNA of the CDR3 is TGTGCCAGCAAACCGGGACAGGCTACCGGGGAGCTGTTTTTT. Translated, it gives CASKPGQATGELFF.

The chain has TRBV4-2 and TRBJ2-2; 10 nucleotides agree with TRBD2. CDR3 size: 17 residues. Germline V gene sequence: CDR1 LGHNA, CDR2 YNFKEQ. With V trimmed by 4 bases and J by 3 bases, 8 bases remained unmatched. The CDR3 protein is CASSPKLAGGYTGELFF. The DNA for the CDR3 is TGTGCCAGCAGCCCGAAATTAGCGGGGGGTTACACCGGGGAGCTGTTTTTT.

This rearrangement joins TRBV7-2 to TRBJ2-7, with 7 bases fitting TRBD2. Germline values: CDR1 SGHTA, CDR2 FQGNSA. Trimming took 3 bases from V and 3 from J; bases not matched to a gene: 8. The CDR3 runs 15 residues. This CDR3 reads CASSFLPSGHYEQYF. Written as DNA, the CDR3 is TGTGCCAGCAGCTTCCTACCTAGCGGACACTACGAGCAGTACTTC.

The chain carries TRBV15 and TRBJ1-1; D is uncertain. The CDR3 length is 15 residues. Per germline, CDR1 LNHNV and CDR2 YYDKDF (reference sequence). V lost 0 bases, J lost 9 bases, and 17 bases lay in between. The CDR3 here is CATSRDRSVGSQAFF. The CDR3 region has the DNA TGTGCCACCAGCAGAGATAGGTCGGTAGGTTCCCAAGCTTTCTTT. Full variable domain (rest looked up from reference TRBV15 and TRBJ1-1): DAMVIQNPRYQVTQFGKPVTLSCSQTLNHNVMYWYQQKSSQAPKLLFHYYDKDFNNEADTPDNFQSRRPNTSFCFLDIRSPGLGDTAMYLCATSRDRSVGSQAFFGQGTRLTVV.

This clone was counted a single time. This chain links TRBV4-1 with TRBJ1-4; D ambiguous. This CDR3 has 15 amino acids. Germline CDR1 reads MGHRA; CDR2 reads YSYEKL. The V and J ends lost 0 bases and 4 bases respectively, with 9 bases between them. The CDR3 region is CASSQDPGRNEKLFF. The CDR3 bases are TGCGCCAGCAGCCAAGATCCCGGGCGTAATGAAAAACTGTTTTTT.

This chain connects TRBV6-1 to TRBJ2-1; D assignment may be TRBD1 or TRBD2 (6 bases each). This CDR3 is 15 amino acids long. The germline gives CDR1 MNHNS, CDR2 SASEGT. V gave up 6 bases and J gave up 7 bases, with 19 bases separating them. This CDR3 is CASRTKGGRRNEQFF. For the CDR3, the DNA is TGTGCCAGCAGGACCAAGGGGGGCCGACGTAATGAGCAGTTCTTC.

This clone was observed once. The gene calls are TRBV6-5 and TRBJ1-4, with TRBD1 identical over 9 bases. Losses at the gene ends were 6 bases for V and 7 bases for J; bases not matched to a gene: 9. The CDR3 has 15 amino acids. Germline lookup yields CDR1 MNHEY and CDR2 SVGAGI. In DNA form, the CDR3 reads TGTGCCAGCAGCAAGGGGGACAGGGATATTGAAAAACTGTTTTTT. The encoded protein is CASSKGDRDIEKLFF.

The rearrangement uses TRBV5-5 and TRBJ2-3; D is uncertain. Trimming removed 0 bases from V and 2 bases from J, with 7 bases in between. The V gene's germline CDR1 is SGHKS and CDR2 YYEKEE (reference sequence). The CDR3 consists of 14 residues. The CDR3 coding sequence is TGTGCCAGCAGCTTGGGGCTTCCCACAGATACGCAGTATTTT. Its translation is CASSLGLPTDTQYF.

The gene calls are TRBV7-2 and TRBJ1-6; perhaps TRBD1 as D (5 bases). This CDR3 is 14 amino acids long. Trimming took 3 bases from V and 6 from J, leaving 9 bases between them. In germline, CDR1 is SGHTA, CDR2 FQGNSA. In DNA form, the CDR3 reads TGTGCCAGCAGCTTCCAACAGGCTAATTCACCCCTCCACTTT. Translated: CASSFQQANSPLHF. Full variable domain (outside the CDR3, taken from reference TRBV7-2 and TRBJ1-6): GAGVSQSPSNKVTEKGKDVELRCDPISGHTALYWYRQSLGQGLEFLIYFQGNSAPDKSGLPSDRFSAERTGGSVSTLTIQRTQQEDSAVYLCASSFQQANSPLHFGNGTRLTVT.

The genes are TRBV11-2 and TRBJ2-7, with D possibly being TRBD1 or TRBD2 (6 bases each). V lost 3 bases and J 6 bases, leaving 12 bases between the germline ends. The CDR3 length is 13 residues. Germline V CDR1 and CDR2: SGHAT, FQNNGV. CDR3 nucleotide sequence: TGTGCCAGCAGCTTGGCCAGGGGAGGCGAGCAGTACTTC. Translated: CASSLARGGEQYF.

The chain uses TRBV5-1 and TRBJ2-2, with TRBD1 identical over 8 bases. The V segment lost 4 bases and the J segment 7 bases; nucleotides outside the gene matches: 9. Germline-derived CDR1 and CDR2 are SGHRS and YFSETQ. The CDR3 length is 15 residues. CDR3 nucleotides: TGCGCCAGCAGCCCCCAGGGGGCGCGATTCGGGGAGCTGTTTTTT. Amino acids: CASSPQGARFGELFF.

The chain carries TRBV19 and TRBJ2-7; 9 bases fit TRBD1. Germline lookup yields CDR1 LNHDA and CDR2 SQIVND (reference sequence). Unmatched junction bases numbered 3, after V lost 5 bases and J lost 4 bases. The CDR3 loop spans 13 amino acids. CDR3 sequence reads: CASSVDRGYEQYF. The CDR3 bases are TGTGCCAGTAGTGTGGACAGGGGATACGAGCAGTACTTC.

The chain is built from TRBV5-4 and TRBJ1-6; no clear D gene. The CDR3 loop spans 13 amino acids. Trimming took off 3 bases at V and 8 bases at J, with 9 bases between the two ends. Per the germline V gene, CDR1 is SGHNT and CDR2 is YYREEE (reference sequence). The DNA for the CDR3 is TGTGCCAGCAGCTCAGGTGGGGATTCACCCCTCCACTTT. This codes for CASSSGGDSPLHF.

The rearrangement uses TRBV10-3 and TRBJ1-2; D remains ambiguous. Germline loops: CDR1 ENHRY, CDR2 SYGVKD. With 8 bases removed from V and 4 bases from J, the gap between germline ends came to 14 bases. CDR3 length: 13 amino acids. This chain's CDR3 is CAISPPSLYGYTF. DNA of the CDR3: TGTGCCATCTCGCCTCCATCCCTCTATGGCTACACCTTC.

J is TRBJ2-3 and V is TRBV4-2; D call uncertain. Trimming took off 0 bases at V and 13 bases at J, with 14 bases between the two ends. The CDR3 has 13 residues. Germline CDR1 reads LGHNA; CDR2 reads YNFKEQ. This CDR3 is CASSQEVDNREYF. The CDR3 DNA follows: TGTGCCAGCAGCCAAGAAGTCGACAATCGCGAGTATTTT.

V usage is TRBV25-1 and J usage is TRBJ1-6, with TRBD1 matching over 9 bases. The CDR3 is 17 amino acids. Germline CDR1 reads MGHDK; CDR2 reads SYGVNS. Trimming at V came to 4 bases and at J to 1 base, leaving 5 bases not matched to a gene. CDR3 region: CASSAWGQGSYNSPLHF. CDR3 DNA sequence: TGTGCCAGCAGTGCGTGGGGACAGGGTTCCTATAATTCACCCCTCCACTTT.

The V call is TRBV7-6, the J call TRBJ2-5; 7 bases match TRBD1. The end of the DNA aligns better with TRBJ2-7, so the J call may be wrong. Germline CDR1 reads SGHVS; CDR2 reads FNYEAQ. CDR3 length equals 14 residues. CDR3 residues: CASSPQGTSYEQYF. The CDR3 DNA is TGTGCCAGCAGCCCACAGGGGACCTCCTACGAGCAGTACTTC.

The chain has TRBV2 and TRBJ2-5, with D unresolved. The CDR3 spans 12 residues. Per the germline V gene, CDR1 is SNHLY and CDR2 is FYNNEI. V shed 4 bases and J shed 2 bases, with 5 bases lying between them. This chain's CDR3 is CASSALQETQYF. The CDR3 DNA sequence: TGTGCCAGCAGTGCTCTTCAAGAGACCCAGTACTTC.